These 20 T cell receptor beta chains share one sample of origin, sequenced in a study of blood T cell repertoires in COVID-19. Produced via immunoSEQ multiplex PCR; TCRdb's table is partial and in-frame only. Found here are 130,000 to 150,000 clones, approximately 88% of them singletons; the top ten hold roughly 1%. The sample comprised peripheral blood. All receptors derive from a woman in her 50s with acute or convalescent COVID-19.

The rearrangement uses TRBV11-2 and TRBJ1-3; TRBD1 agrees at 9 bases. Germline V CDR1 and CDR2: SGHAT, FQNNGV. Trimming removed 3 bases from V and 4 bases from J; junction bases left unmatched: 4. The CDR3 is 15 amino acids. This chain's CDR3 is CASSFGQGQGNTIYF. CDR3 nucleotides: TGTGCCAGCAGCTTTGGACAGGGGCAAGGAAACACCATATATTTT.

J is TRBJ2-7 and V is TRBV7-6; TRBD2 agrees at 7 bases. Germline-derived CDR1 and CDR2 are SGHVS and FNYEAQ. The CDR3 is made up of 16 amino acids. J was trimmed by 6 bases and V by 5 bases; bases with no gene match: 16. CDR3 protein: CASSSLSGLLDTEQYF. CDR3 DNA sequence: TGTGCCAGCAGCAGCCTCTCGGGACTACTTGATACCGAGCAGTACTTC.

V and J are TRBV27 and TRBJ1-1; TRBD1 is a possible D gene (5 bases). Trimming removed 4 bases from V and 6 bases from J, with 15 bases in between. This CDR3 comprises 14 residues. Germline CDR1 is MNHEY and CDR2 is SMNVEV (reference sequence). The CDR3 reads CASSSVTRTSEAFF. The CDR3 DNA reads TGTGCCAGCAGTTCGGTTACAAGGACATCTGAAGCTTTCTTT.

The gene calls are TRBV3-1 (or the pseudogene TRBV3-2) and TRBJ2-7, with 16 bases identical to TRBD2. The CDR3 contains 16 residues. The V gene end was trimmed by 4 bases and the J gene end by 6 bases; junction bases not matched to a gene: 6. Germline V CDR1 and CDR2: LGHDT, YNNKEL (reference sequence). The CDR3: CASSPGTSGGALEQYF. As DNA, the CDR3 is TGTGCCAGCAGCCCTGGGACTAGCGGGGGGGCCCTCGAGCAGTACTTC.

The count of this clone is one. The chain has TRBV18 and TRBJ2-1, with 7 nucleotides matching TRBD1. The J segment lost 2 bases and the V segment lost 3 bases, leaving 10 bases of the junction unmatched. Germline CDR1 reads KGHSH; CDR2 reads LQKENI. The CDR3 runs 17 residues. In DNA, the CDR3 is TGTGCCAGCTCACCGCTCGGACAGGAGAAGCCCTACAATGAGCAGTTCTTC. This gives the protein CASSPLGQEKPYNEQFF.

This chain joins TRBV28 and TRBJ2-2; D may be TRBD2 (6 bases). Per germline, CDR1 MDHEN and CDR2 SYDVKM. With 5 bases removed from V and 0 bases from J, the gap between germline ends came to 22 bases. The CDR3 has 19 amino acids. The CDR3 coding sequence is TGTGCCAGCAGTCCCTTCGGGAGTGGGGGACCTGCGAACACCGGGGAGCTGTTTTTT. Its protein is CASSPFGSGGPANTGELFF.

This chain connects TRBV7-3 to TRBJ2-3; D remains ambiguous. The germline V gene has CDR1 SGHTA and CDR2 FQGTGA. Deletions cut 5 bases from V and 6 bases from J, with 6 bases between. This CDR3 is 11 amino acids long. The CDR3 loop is CASSIEDTQYF. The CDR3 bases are TGTGCCAGCAGCATAGAGGATACGCAGTATTTT.

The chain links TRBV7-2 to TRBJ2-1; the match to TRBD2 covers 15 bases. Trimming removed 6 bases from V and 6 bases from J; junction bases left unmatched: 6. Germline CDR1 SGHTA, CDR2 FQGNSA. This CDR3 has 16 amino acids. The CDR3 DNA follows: TGTGCCAGCAGTCTCGGGACTAGCGGGGGGTTCAATGAGCAGTTCTTC. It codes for CASSLGTSGGFNEQFF.

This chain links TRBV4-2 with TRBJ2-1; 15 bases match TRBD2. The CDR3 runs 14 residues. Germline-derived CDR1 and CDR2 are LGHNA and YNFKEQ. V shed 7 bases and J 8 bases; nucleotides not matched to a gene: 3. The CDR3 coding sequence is TGTGCCAGCACCGGGACTAGCGGGGGGTATGAGCAGTTCTTC. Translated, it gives CASTGTSGGYEQFF.

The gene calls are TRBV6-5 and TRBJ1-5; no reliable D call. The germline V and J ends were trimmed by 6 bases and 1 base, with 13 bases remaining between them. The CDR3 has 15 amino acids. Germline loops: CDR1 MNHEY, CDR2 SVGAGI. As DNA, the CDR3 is TGTGCCAGCAGACCCCCCGGGAGCAGCAATCAGCCCCAGCATTTT. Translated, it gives CASRPPGSSNQPQHF.

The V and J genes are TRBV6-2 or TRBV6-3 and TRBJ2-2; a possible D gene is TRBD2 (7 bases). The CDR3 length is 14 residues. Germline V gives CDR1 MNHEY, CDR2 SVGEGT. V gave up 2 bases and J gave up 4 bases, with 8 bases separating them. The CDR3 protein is CASSYAGATGELFF. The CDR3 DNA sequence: TGTGCCAGCAGTTACGCGGGGGCCACCGGGGAGCTGTTTTTT.

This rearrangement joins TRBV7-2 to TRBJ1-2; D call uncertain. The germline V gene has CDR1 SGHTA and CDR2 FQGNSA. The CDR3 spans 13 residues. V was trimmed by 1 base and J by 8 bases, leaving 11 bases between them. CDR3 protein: CASSLVRVDGYTF. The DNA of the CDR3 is TGTGCCAGCAGCTTAGTGAGGGTAGACGGCTACACCTTC.

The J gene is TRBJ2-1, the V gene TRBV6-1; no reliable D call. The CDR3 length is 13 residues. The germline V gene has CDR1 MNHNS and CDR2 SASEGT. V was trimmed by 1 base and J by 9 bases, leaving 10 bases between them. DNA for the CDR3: TGTGCCAGCAGTGAAGGTATGGGCAGTGAGCAGTTCTTC. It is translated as CASSEGMGSEQFF.

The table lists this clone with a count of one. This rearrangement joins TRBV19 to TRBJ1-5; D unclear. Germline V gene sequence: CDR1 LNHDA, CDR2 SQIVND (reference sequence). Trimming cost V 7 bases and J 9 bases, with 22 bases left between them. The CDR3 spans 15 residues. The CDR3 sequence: CASTETLDWFGPQHF. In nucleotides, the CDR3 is TGTGCCAGTACAGAGACTCTAGACTGGTTCGGGCCCCAGCATTTT.

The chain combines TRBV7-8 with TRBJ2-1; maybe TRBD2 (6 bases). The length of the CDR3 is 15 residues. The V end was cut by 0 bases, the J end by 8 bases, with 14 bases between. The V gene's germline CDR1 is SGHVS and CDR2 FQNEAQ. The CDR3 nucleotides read TGTGCCAGCAGCTTAGCGATGGGACTTTTCGATGAGCAGTTCTTC. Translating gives CASSLAMGLFDEQFF.

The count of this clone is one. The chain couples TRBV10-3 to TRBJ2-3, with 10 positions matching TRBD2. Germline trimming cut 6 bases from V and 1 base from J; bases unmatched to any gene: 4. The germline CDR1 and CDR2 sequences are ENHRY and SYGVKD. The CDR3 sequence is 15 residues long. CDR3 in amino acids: CAISSTSGGTDTQYF. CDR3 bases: TGTGCCATCAGCAGTACTAGCGGGGGCACAGATACGCAGTATTTT.

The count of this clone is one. The CDR3 nucleotides read TGTGCCTGGACTAGCGGGGGGCGCACCGGGGAGCTGTTTTTT. This encodes CAWTSGGRTGELFF. The V and J genes are TRBV30 and TRBJ2-2; 11 bases match TRBD2. V lost 4 bases to trimming and J lost 4 bases; unmatched junction nucleotides: 2. Germline assignment: CDR1 GTSNPN and CDR2 SVGIG (reference sequence). The CDR3 runs to 14 residues.

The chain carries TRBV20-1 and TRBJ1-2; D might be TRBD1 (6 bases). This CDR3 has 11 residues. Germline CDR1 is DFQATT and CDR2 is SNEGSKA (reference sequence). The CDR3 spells CRPQGPLCYTF. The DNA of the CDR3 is TGCAGACCACAGGGTCCTCTTTGCTACACCTTC.

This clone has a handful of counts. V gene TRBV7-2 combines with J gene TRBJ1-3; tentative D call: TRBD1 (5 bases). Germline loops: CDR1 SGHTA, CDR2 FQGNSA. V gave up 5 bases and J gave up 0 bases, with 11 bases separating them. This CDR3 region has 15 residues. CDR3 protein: CASSGDWISGNTIYF. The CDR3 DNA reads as TGTGCCAGCAGCGGGGACTGGATCTCTGGAAACACCATATATTTT.

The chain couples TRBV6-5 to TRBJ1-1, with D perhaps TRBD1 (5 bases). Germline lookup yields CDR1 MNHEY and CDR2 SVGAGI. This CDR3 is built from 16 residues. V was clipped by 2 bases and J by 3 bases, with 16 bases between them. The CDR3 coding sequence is TGTGCCAGCAGTTACATAGGGGTGTTATCGGACACTGAAGCTTTCTTT. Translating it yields CASSYIGVLSDTEAFF.